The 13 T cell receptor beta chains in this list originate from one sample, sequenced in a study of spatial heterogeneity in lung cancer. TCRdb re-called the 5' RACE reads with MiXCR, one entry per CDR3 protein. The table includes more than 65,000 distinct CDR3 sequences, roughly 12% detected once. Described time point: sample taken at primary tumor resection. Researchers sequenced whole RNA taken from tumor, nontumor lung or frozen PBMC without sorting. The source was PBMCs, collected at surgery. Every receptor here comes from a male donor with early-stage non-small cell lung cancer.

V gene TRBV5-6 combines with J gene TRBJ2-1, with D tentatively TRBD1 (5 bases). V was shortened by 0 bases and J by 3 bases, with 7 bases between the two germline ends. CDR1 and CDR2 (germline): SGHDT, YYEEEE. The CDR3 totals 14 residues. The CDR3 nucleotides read TGTGCCAGCAGCTTGGGACAGTTCTACAATGAGCAGTTCTTC. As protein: CASSLGQFYNEQFF.

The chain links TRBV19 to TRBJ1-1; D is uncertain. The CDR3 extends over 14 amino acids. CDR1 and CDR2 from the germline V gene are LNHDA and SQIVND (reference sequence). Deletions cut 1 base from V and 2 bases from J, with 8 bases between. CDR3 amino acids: CASSIGLANTEAFF. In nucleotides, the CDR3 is TGTGCCAGTAGTATAGGTCTAGCTAACACTGAAGCTTTCTTT.

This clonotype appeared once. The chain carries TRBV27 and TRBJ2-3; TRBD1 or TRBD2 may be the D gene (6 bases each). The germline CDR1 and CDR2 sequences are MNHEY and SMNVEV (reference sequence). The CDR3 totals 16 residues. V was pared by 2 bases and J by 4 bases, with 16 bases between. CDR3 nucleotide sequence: TGTGCCAGCAGTTTAGGGTGGGGGGCCCCCGCAGATACGCAGTATTTT. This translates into CASSLGWGAPADTQYF.

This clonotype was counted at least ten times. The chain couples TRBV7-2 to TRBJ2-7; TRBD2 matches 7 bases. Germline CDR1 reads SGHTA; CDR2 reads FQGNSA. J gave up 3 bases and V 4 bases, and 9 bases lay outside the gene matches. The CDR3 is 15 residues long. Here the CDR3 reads CASSWRFGGSYEQYF. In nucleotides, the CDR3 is TGTGCCAGCAGCTGGCGCTTTGGCGGGAGCTACGAGCAGTACTTC.

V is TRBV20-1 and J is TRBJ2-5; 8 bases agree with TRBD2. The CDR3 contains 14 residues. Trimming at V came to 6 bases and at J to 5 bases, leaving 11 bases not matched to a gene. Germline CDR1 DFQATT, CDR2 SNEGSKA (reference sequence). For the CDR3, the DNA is TGCAGTGCCCCACCTCCCGCGGGAGGTGAGACCCAGTACTTC. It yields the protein CSAPPPAGGETQYF.

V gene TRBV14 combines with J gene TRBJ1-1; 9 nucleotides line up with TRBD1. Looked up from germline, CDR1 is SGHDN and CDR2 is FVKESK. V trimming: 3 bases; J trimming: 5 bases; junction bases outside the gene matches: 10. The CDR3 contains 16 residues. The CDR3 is CASSHGQGILDTEAFF. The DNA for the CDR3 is TGTGCCAGCAGCCATGGACAGGGGATTTTGGATACTGAAGCTTTCTTT.

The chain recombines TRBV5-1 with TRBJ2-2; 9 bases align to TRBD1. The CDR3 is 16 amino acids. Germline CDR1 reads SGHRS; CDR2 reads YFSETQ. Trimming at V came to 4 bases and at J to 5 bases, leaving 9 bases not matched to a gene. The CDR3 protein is CASSPRQDRGTGELFF. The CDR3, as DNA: TGCGCCAGCAGCCCCCGCCAAGACAGGGGGACCGGGGAGCTGTTTTTT.

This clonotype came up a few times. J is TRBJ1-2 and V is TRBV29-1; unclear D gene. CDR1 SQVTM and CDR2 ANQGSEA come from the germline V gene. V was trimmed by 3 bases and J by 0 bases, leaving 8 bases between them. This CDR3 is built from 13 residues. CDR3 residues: CSVDRGANYGYTF. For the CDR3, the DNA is TGCAGCGTTGATCGCGGGGCTAACTATGGCTACACCTTC.

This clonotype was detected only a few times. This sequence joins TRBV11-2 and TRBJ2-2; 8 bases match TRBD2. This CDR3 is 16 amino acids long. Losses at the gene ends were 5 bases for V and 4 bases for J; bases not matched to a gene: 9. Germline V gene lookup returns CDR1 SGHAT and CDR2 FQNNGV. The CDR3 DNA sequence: TGTGCCAGCAGCCCCCAACCGGGACTAGGCACCGGGGAGCTGTTTTTT. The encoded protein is CASSPQPGLGTGELFF.

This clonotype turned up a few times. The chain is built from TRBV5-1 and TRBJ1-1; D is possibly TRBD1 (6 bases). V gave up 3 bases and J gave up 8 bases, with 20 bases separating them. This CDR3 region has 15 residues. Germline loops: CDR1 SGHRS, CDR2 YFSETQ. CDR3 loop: CASSSRGPPETEAFF. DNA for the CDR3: TGCGCCAGCAGCTCCCGGGGGCCCCCCGAAACCGAAGCTTTCTTT.

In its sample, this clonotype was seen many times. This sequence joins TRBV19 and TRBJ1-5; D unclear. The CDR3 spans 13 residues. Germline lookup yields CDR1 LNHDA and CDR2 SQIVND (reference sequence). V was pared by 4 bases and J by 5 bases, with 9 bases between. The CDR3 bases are TGTGCCAGTAGTAAACAGAAAGATCAGCCCCAGCATTTT. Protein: CASSKQKDQPQHF.

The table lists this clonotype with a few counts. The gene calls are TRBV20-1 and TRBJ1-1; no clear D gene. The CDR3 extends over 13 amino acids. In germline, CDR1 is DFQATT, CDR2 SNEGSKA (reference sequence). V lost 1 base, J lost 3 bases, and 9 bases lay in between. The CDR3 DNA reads TGCAGTGCTAGAGGCCTCCGGGACACTGAAGCTTTCTTT. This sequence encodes CSARGLRDTEAFF.

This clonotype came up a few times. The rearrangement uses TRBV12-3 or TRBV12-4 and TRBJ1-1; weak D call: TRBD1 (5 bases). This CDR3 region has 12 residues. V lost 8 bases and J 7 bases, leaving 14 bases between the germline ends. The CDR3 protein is CASWGPSHEAFF. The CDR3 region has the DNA TGTGCCAGCTGGGGCCCTTCTCATGAAGCTTTCTTT.